This T cell receptor (beta chain) was observed in a study of shared clonotypes between healthy human individuals. Study findings and constraints: Sequencing depth was expected to affect clonotype sharing among donors. Only blood underwent sampling, and tissue repertoires likely differ.

The CDR3 totals 14 residues. Trimming removed 0 bases at V and 4 bases at J, with 12 bases between. Germline assignment: CDR1 GTSNPN and CDR2 SVGIG (reference sequence). For this clone: Antigen: not known.

Genomic DNA (from each subset) was split evenly across several immunoSEQ plates. The sequenced material, unsorted PBMC DNA, was run on ten immunoSEQ deep assay plates. TCRdb keeps only in-frame clones here, not all; method: immunoSEQ multiplex PCR. This table has fewer than 650,000 clones, roughly four fifths appearing once. This sequence joins TRBV30 and TRBJ1-2; the D is unclear. This clonotype was obtained from a woman between 40 and 55 years old in good health. Some clones in this sample may be carry-over from other donors' samples. Sequencing used PBMCs. This chain's CDR3 is CAWSVQRESYGYTF. The CDR3 DNA reads as TGTGCCTGGAGTGTACAGAGGGAGAGCTATGGCTACACCTTC.